The clone carrying this T cell receptor (beta chain) was recorded once. The data derive from a study of blood T cells in healthy people across ages. This CDR3 has 14 amino acids. Trimming pared 3 bases from V and 6 bases from J, leaving 11 bases between. Together with a sample-barcoded 5' primer, a J-beta primer mix was included in a second PCR lasting about 7 to 11 cycles. Each CDR3 protein gets one entry after TCRdb re-called the 5' RACE reads with MiXCR. The table includes about 750,000 distinct CDR3 sequences, 53% detected once. The origin of this receptor is a man older than 75 in good health. Input material: blood. The rearrangement links TRBV12-3 or TRBV12-4 to TRBJ1-4; no clear D gene. Here the CDR3 DNA reads TGTGCCAGCAGTTTGGTCGCGCCCCATGAAAAACTGTTTTTT. Translated: CASSLVAPHEKLFF.